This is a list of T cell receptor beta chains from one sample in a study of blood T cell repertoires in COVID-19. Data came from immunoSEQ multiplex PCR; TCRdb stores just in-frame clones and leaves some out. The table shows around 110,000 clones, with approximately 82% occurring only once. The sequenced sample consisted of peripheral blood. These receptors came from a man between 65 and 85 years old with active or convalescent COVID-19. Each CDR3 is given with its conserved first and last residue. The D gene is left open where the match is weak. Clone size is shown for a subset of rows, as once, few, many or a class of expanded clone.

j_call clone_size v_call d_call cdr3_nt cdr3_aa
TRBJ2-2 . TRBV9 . TGTGCCAGCAGCCCCGGACAGAACACCGGGGAGCTGTTTTTT CASSPGQNTGELFF
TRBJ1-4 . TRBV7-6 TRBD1 TGTGCCAGCAGCTTACCGGGACAGGGGCGAAATGAAAAACTGTTTTTT CASSLPGQGRNEKLFF
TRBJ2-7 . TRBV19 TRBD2 TGTGCCAGTAGCTCCCTAGCGGGACGCTCCTACGAGCAGTACTTC CASSSLAGRSYEQYF
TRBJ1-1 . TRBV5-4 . TGTGCCAGCAGCACAGAGGGGGGGAGAACTGAAGCTTTCTTT CASSTEGGRTEAFF
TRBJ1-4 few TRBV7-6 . TGTGCCAGCAGCGCACAGGGCCCGAAAGGGGTCGTATGGGAAAAACTGTTTTTT CASSAQGPKGVVWEKLFF
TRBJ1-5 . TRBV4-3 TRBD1 TGCGCCAGCAGCTCTAGACAGGGTGGTCAGCCCCAGCATTTT CASSSRQGGQPQHF
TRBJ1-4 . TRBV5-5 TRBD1 TGTGCCAGCAGCTTACAGGGGAGAGGTGAAAAACTGTTTTTT CASSLQGRGEKLFF
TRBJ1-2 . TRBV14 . TGTGCCAGCAGCCAATACAGGAATTATGGCTACACCTTC CASSQYRNYGYTF
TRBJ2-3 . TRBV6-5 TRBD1 TGTGCCAGCAGTTACTCCGGGACAGGGAGCACAGATACGCAGTATTTT CASSYSGTGSTDTQYF
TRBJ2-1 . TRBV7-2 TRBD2 TGTGCCAGCAGCTACCTGGCCAGAGCGGGGATCAATGAGCAGTTCTTC CASSYLARAGINEQFF
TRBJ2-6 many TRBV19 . TGTGCCAGTCGCCGGCAGGCGTATGGGGCCAACGTCCTGACTTTC CASRRQAYGANVLTF
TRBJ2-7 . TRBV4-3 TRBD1 TGCGCCAGCAGCCAAGGGGCGAGACAGGGGGACGAGCAGTACTTC CASSQGARQGDEQYF
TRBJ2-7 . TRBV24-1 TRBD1 TGTGCCACCAGAGGCCGGGACAGATCGACCTACGAGCAGTACTTC CATRGRDRSTYEQYF
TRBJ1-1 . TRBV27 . TGTGCCAGCAGTTTAAAGGGGTGGGCCACTGAAGCTTTCTTT CASSLKGWATEAFF
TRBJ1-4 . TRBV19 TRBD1 TGTGCCAGTCGGGACAGGGCAACTAATGAAAAACTGTTTTTT CASRDRATNEKLFF